This T cell receptor beta chain was retrieved from a study of blood T cell repertoires in COVID-19. Profiled with immunoSEQ multiplex PCR; TCRdb holds only in-frame clones, not every one. The data hold about 260,000 clones, with about 80% observed a single time. The CDR3 extends over 15 amino acids. Germline assignment: CDR1 SGHRS and CDR2 YFSETQ. The V segment lost 4 bases and the J segment 8 bases; nucleotides outside the gene matches: 10. The sequenced material came from peripheral blood. V usage is TRBV5-1 and J usage is TRBJ1-4, with 8 bases matching TRBD1. The receptor comes from an elderly woman with acute or convalescent COVID-19. In DNA form, the CDR3 reads TGCGCCAGCAGCCCCCAGGGGGCGAGAGAGGAAAAACTGTTTTTT. Residues: CASSPQGAREEKLFF.